A selection of T cell receptor beta chains follows, all from one sample in a study of shared clonotypes between healthy human individuals. Sequencing was performed with immunoSEQ multiplex PCR; in TCRdb, only in-frame clones are kept and a portion is missing. The sample records 1,500,000 or so clones, approximately 98.5% being singletons. The sample consisted of naive CD4+ T cells sorted from blood. The origin of the receptors is a man between 25 and 39 years old in good health. The CDR3 runs from the conserved cysteine through the conserved F or W. The D gene is left open where the match is weak. Clone size is stated in some rows and not others, as once, few, many or a class when expanded.

v_call	j_call	clone_size	d_call	cdr3_aa	cdr3_nt
TRBV25-1	TRBJ2-7	-	TRBD2	CASSPLVASGSYEQYF	TGTGCCAGCAGTCCTCTAGTAGCTAGCGGGAGCTACGAGCAGTACTTC
TRBV19	TRBJ1-4	-	-	CASSIQIGEKLFF	TGTGCCAGTAGTATACAGATTGGTGAAAAACTGTTTTTT
TRBV7-9	TRBJ2-7	-	TRBD1	CASSPSSDRDEQYF	TGTGCCAGCAGCCCCTCCTCAGACAGGGACGAGCAGTACTTC
TRBV2	TRBJ2-7	-	-	CATQAGLNYEQYF	TGTGCCACCCAGGCGGGTCTAAACTACGAGCAGTACTTC
TRBV5-1	TRBJ2-3	-	-	CASSLGQDSSTDTQYF	TGCGCCAGCAGCTTGGGACAGGACTCTAGCACAGATACGCAGTATTTT
TRBV15	TRBJ2-7	-	TRBD2	CATSPRLAGVLGYEQYF	TGTGCCACCAGCCCGCGACTAGCGGGAGTTCTAGGCTACGAGCAGTACTTC
TRBV20-1	TRBJ2-5	-	-	CSARPLETQYF	TGCAGTGCTAGGCCTCTTGAGACCCAGTACTTC
TRBV7-8	TRBJ2-1	-	TRBD2	CASSLVLTSGRAHEQFF	TGTGCCAGCAGCTTAGTTCTGACTAGCGGGAGGGCCCATGAGCAGTTCTTC
TRBV28	TRBJ1-2	once	-	CASSFRGGGYTF	TGTGCCAGCAGTTTCAGAGGGGGTGGCTACACCTTC
TRBV4-1	TRBJ1-3	-	-	CASSQELRPSGNTIYF	TGCGCCAGCAGCCAAGAGCTACGACCCTCTGGAAACACCATATATTTT
TRBV20-1	TRBJ2-1	-	-	CSATSNEQFF	TGCAGTGCTACTTCCAATGAGCAGTTCTTC
TRBV18	TRBJ2-1	-	TRBD2	CASSTLTSGRSYNEQFF	TGTGCCAGCTCAACCCTTACTAGCGGGAGGTCCTACAATGAGCAGTTCTTC
TRBV11-2	TRBJ2-1	once	TRBD2	CASSPGTSGSKIDEQFF	TGTGCCAGCAGCCCGGGGACTAGCGGGAGTAAAATCGATGAGCAGTTCTTC
TRBV2	TRBJ1-4	-	-	CASSESAPGKLFF	TGTGCCAGCAGTGAAAGTGCGCCGGGGAAACTGTTTTTT
TRBV10-2	TRBJ1-5	-	-	CASGGDFYNQPQHF	TGCGCCAGCGGGGGGGATTTTTACAATCAGCCCCAGCATTTT
TRBV11-2	TRBJ2-7	-	-	CASSFSGYEQYF	TGTGCCAGCAGCTTCAGTGGTTACGAGCAGTACTTC
TRBV4-1	TRBJ1-2	-	-	CASSQELGYTF	TGCGCCAGCAGCCAAGAGCTTGGCTACACCTTC
TRBV28	TRBJ1-1	few	-	CASSSVAPEPEAFF	TGTGCCAGCAGTTCCGTTGCCCCGGAACCTGAAGCTTTCTTT
TRBV19	TRBJ2-1	-	-	CASSIGRNNEQFF	TGTGCCAGTAGTATAGGCCGGAACAATGAGCAGTTCTTC
TRBV6-5	TRBJ1-1	-	-	CASSFRRNTEAFF	TGTGCCAGCAGCTTCAGAAGGAACACTGAAGCTTTCTTT
TRBV25-1	TRBJ2-7	-	TRBD1	CASRDRESYEQYF	TGTGCCAGCAGGGACAGGGAGTCTTACGAGCAGTACTTC
TRBV10-2	TRBJ2-7	-	-	CASTTTGLEQYF	TGCGCCAGCACCACGACAGGACTCGAGCAGTACTTC
TRBV19	TRBJ1-2	-	-	CASSMGSGYTF	TGTGCCAGTAGTATGGGCTCTGGCTACACCTTC
TRBV11-2	TRBJ2-2	once	-	CASSLSGQSNTGELFF	TGTGCCAGCAGCTTATCCGGACAGTCGAACACCGGGGAGCTGTTTTTT
TRBV30	TRBJ1-1	-	-	CAWTSGGNQAFF	TGTGCCTGGACAAGCGGCGGGAATCAAGCTTTCTTT
TRBV15	TRBJ1-3	-	-	CATSRATRATGNTIYF	TGTGCCACCAGCAGAGCCACAAGGGCTACTGGAAACACCATATATTTT
TRBV11-1	TRBJ1-5	-	-	CASSLQEDQPQHF	TGTGCCAGCAGCTTGCAGGAGGATCAGCCCCAGCATTTT
TRBV9	TRBJ2-3	-	-	CASSVADVINTQYF	TGTGCCAGCAGCGTAGCGGACGTAATCAATACGCAGTATTTT
TRBV5-4	TRBJ2-2	once	-	CASSITAGAGELFF	TGTGCCAGCAGCATTACGGCAGGGGCCGGGGAGCTGTTTTTT
TRBV29-1	TRBJ2-3	-	TRBD1	CSVDPGQGADTQYF	TGCAGCGTTGACCCGGGACAGGGGGCTGATACGCAGTATTTT
TRBV19	TRBJ1-3	-	-	CASTFGTGNTIYF	TGTGCCAGCACATTTGGGACTGGAAACACCATATATTTT
TRBV7-9	TRBJ2-7	-	TRBD2	CASSPGLAGGPDYEQYF	TGTGCCAGCAGCCCGGGACTAGCGGGAGGGCCGGACTACGAGCAGTACTTC
TRBV2	TRBJ1-1	once	TRBD1	CASSDRAGGQTEAFF	TGTGCCAGCAGTGATAGGGCAGGGGGCCAAACTGAAGCTTTCTTT
TRBV7-8	TRBJ1-4	-	-	CASSLAGPNEKLFF	TGTGCCAGCAGCTTAGCAGGACCCAATGAAAAACTGTTTTTT
TRBV2	TRBJ2-7	-	TRBD2	CASSGGTIYEQYF	TGTGCCAGCAGTGGGGGGACTATTTACGAGCAGTACTTC
TRBV7-9	TRBJ1-2	few	-	CASSLIGGYTF	TGTGCCAGCAGCTTGATAGGCGGCTACACCTTC
TRBV5-4	TRBJ2-6	-	TRBD1	CASSLGQGQGIRGANVLTF	TGTGCCAGCAGCTTGGGACAGGGCCAAGGTATACGAGGGGCCAACGTCCTGACTTTC
TRBV28	TRBJ2-7	once	-	CASRADPESHEQYF	TGTGCCAGCAGAGCGGATCCGGAATCTCACGAGCAGTACTTC
TRBV18	TRBJ2-1	-	TRBD2	CASSPPWRLAGLGEQFF	TGTGCCAGCTCACCACCGTGGCGTCTAGCGGGGTTAGGTGAGCAGTTCTTC
TRBV19	TRBJ2-3	-	-	CASSADRRKDTQYF	TGTGCCAGTAGTGCGGACCGCCGCAAGGATACGCAGTATTTT
TRBV7-3	TRBJ2-1	-	-	CASSLRRYNEQFF	TGTGCCAGCAGCTTAAGGCGATACAATGAGCAGTTCTTC
TRBV18	TRBJ1-5	-	-	CASSPTLPSRLTGNQPQHF	TGTGCCAGCTCACCCACTCTACCCAGCAGATTAACAGGGAATCAGCCCCAGCATTTT
TRBV19	TRBJ1-4	-	TRBD1	CASTRTGYEKLFF	TGTGCCAGTACACGGACAGGATATGAAAAACTGTTTTTT
TRBV19	TRBJ2-2	-	TRBD1	CASSSRTGTGELFF	TGTGCCAGTAGTTCCAGGACAGGGACCGGGGAGCTGTTTTTT
TRBV9	TRBJ2-3	-	-	CASSVRESTDTQYF	TGTGCCAGCAGCGTGCGGGAATCCACAGATACGCAGTATTTT
TRBV7-2	TRBJ2-7	-	-	CASSFSEQYF	TGTGCCAGCAGCTTCTCCGAGCAGTACTTC
TRBV7-8	TRBJ2-7	-	TRBD2	CASSPGTSEYYEQYF	TGTGCCAGCAGCCCAGGGACTAGCGAGTACTACGAGCAGTACTTC
TRBV19	TRBJ1-5	-	-	CARTTCWPQHF	TGTGCCAGAACAACTTGTTGGCCCCAGCATTTT
TRBV7-9	TRBJ2-7	-	TRBD2	CASRPTSGSSYEQYF	TGTGCCAGCAGACCGACTAGCGGTAGCTCCTACGAGCAGTACTTC
TRBV28	TRBJ1-4	-	-	CASSLVQGLAEKLFF	TGTGCCAGCAGTTTGGTCCAGGGCTTGGCTGAAAAACTGTTTTTT
TRBV18	TRBJ1-2	-	-	CASSTLEGGGYTF	TGTGCCAGCTCCACCCTCGAGGGGGGTGGCTACACCTTC
TRBV9	TRBJ2-4	once	TRBD2	CRTSVNIQYF	TGTAGGACTAGCGTGAACATTCAGTACTTC
TRBV4-1	TRBJ2-7	-	TRBD2	CASSQPTSGSYEQYF	TGCGCCAGCAGCCAACCGACTAGCGGGAGCTACGAGCAGTACTTC
TRBV5-1	TRBJ1-2	-	TRBD1	CASSLVGGQYGYTF	TGCGCCAGCAGCTTGGTGGGGGGACAGTATGGCTACACCTTC
TRBV7-2	TRBJ2-1	-	-	CASSLKRNNEQFF	TGTGCCAGCAGCTTGAAGCGGAACAATGAGCAGTTCTTC
TRBV25-1	TRBJ1-1	-	-	CASSVGTGRNTEAFF	TGTGCCAGCAGTGTAGGAACAGGGAGAAACACTGAAGCTTTCTTT
TRBV7-9	TRBJ2-7	once	TRBD2	CASSWGGEEQYF	TGTGCCAGCAGCTGGGGGGGTGAAGAGCAGTACTTC
TRBV18	TRBJ1-1	-	-	CASSSGQSTEAFF	TGTGCCAGCTCGTCGGGTCAGAGCACTGAAGCTTTCTTT
TRBV6-1	TRBJ2-1	once	-	CASILGEQFF	TGTGCCAGCATCCTGGGTGAGCAGTTCTTC